Each of the 24 T cell receptor beta chains below was sequenced from the same sample in a study of metastatic and nonmetastatic thyroid tumors. No patient had received any treatment before thyroid surgery. With MiXCR, TCRdb reprocessed the PCR reads. The sample contains tens of thousands of clones, roughly 20% of which appear only once. Sample: blood. Receptors originate from a female donor with papillary thyroid cancer or a benign thyroid nodule (not recorded which). Some clones in this sample may be carry-over from other donors' samples.

This clone was recorded a few times. The genes are TRBV28 and TRBJ2-7; D possibly matches TRBD1 or TRBD2 (5 bases each). This CDR3 region has 15 residues. Per germline, CDR1 MDHEN and CDR2 SYDVKM. Trimming shortened V by 7 bases and J by 2 bases, and 18 bases separated the two germline ends. The CDR3 reads CASKLGRIATYEQYF. CDR3 bases: TGTGCCAGCAAATTGGGACGAATAGCGACCTACGAGCAGTACTTC.

This clone has a count of ten or more. The chain links TRBV7-2 to TRBJ1-6; D is unresolved. Trimming pared 1 base from V and 14 bases from J, leaving 18 bases between. From germline, CDR1 is SGHTA and CDR2 FQGNSA. The CDR3 contains 15 residues. CDR3 nucleotides: TGTGCCAGCAGCTTAGGCAGCTCGGCCAGCCGCGCCCTCCACTTT. It yields the protein CASSLGSSASRALHF.

This clone showed up just a few times. The chain joins TRBV5-1 to TRBJ1-5, with TRBD1 as a possible D gene (5 bases). V lost 4 bases to trimming and J lost 2 bases, with 16 bases between them. Germline CDR1 and CDR2: SGHRS and YFSETQ. This CDR3 is built from 16 residues. The CDR3 region has the DNA TGCGCCAGCAGCCCTGGCGGGACGGACGGCAATCAGCCCCAGCATTTT. Its protein product is CASSPGGTDGNQPQHF.

In regard to this clone: At one of its ends the junction is not consistent with the germline gene, which may arise from a read error. CDR3 sequence: CATSDFKGVNTKYF. Written as DNA, the CDR3 is TGTGCCACCAGTGATTTTAAGGGGGTGAATACGAAGTATTTT. This rearrangement joins TRBV24-1 to TRBJ2-3; maybe TRBD1 (6 bases). The CDR3 is 14 residues long. The germline V gene encodes CDR1 KGHDR and CDR2 SFDVKD.

This clone is labeled as medium-sized. The chain is built from TRBV10-2 and TRBJ2-7; the match to TRBD1 covers 7 bases. Losses at the gene ends were 8 bases for V and 0 bases for J; bases not matched to a gene: 7. Germline assignment: CDR1 WSHSY and CDR2 SAAADI. The CDR3 runs 14 residues. CDR3 loop: CASGRGQDSYEQYF. CDR3 DNA: TGCGCCAGCGGACGTGGACAGGACTCCTACGAGCAGTACTTC.

About this clone: Since a much larger clone is just one base distant, this may be a read error. CDR3 nucleotides: TGTGCCAGCATCCATCCCCCGGGGAGAGACAATGAGCAGTTCTTC. Residues: CASIHPPGRDNEQFF. V usage is TRBV14 and J usage is TRBJ2-1; tentatively, D is TRBD2 (5 bases). The germline CDR1 and CDR2 sequences are SGHDN and FVKESK. The CDR3 runs to 15 residues. Trimming stripped 7 bases from V and 5 bases from J, with 18 bases between.

This clone was detected many times. J is TRBJ2-5 and V is TRBV18, with 10 nucleotides matching TRBD1. The germline gives CDR1 KGHSH, CDR2 LQKENI. With 2 bases clipped from V and 1 base from J, the junction kept 4 bases outside the gene matches. CDR3 length equals 16 residues. CDR3 residues: CASSPRTGGFQETQYF. The CDR3 coding sequence is TGTGCCAGCTCACCAAGGACAGGGGGTTTCCAAGAGACCCAGTACTTC. The entire variable domain, with the rest obtained from reference TRBV18 and TRBJ2-5, is as follows: NAGVMQNPRHLVRRRGQEARLRCSPMKGHSHVYWYRQLPEEGLKFMVYLQKENIIDESGMPKERFSAEFPKEGPSILRIQQVVRGDSAAYFCASSPRTGGFQETQYFGPGTRLLVL.

By share, this clone ranks as medium-sized. This chain uses TRBV6-2 or TRBV6-3 with TRBJ2-7; a weak D match, TRBD2 (5 bases). This CDR3 is 14 amino acids long. Trimming removed 2 bases from V and 2 bases from J, with 10 bases in between. Germline V gives CDR1 MNHEY, CDR2 SVGEGT. CDR3 nucleotides: TGTGCCAGCAGTTACGGTGAGGGAGCCTACGAGCAGTACTTC. Protein: CASSYGEGAYEQYF.

This CDR3 reads CSASGLAGASETQYF. The CDR3 DNA is TGCAGTGCTAGTGGACTAGCGGGAGCAAGTGAGACCCAGTACTTC. V gene TRBV20-1 combines with J gene TRBJ2-5, with 13 bases aligning to TRBD2. The CDR3 length is 15 residues. Germline values: CDR1 DFQATT, CDR2 SNEGSKA (reference sequence). J lost 5 bases, V lost 3 bases, and 6 bases had no gene match.

This clone was counted a few times. The chain recombines TRBV6-2 or TRBV6-3 with TRBJ2-7; D tentatively reads TRBD1 or TRBD2 (5 bases each). Germline V gene data show CDR1 as MNHEY and CDR2 as SVGEGT. Deletions cut 6 bases from V and 3 bases from J, with 18 bases between. This CDR3 spans 15 amino acids. DNA for the CDR3: TGTGCCAGCAGCTTAGAAAACATTGGGGGCTACGAGCAGTACTTC. This gives the protein CASSLENIGGYEQYF.

A few counts support this clone. A much more abundant neighbour one base away suggests this may be a read error. Other DNA sequences in the same sample also yield this CDR3. This chain connects TRBV20-1 to TRBJ1-1; no firm D call. V was pared by 0 bases and J by 2 bases, with 4 bases between. The length of the CDR3 is 12 residues. Germline values: CDR1 DFQATT, CDR2 SNEGSKA (reference sequence). CDR3 amino acids: CSAREGNTEAFF. The CDR3 DNA reads as TGCAGTGCTAGAGAGGGTAACACTGAAGCTTTCTTT.

Ten or more counts support this clone. The CDR3 here is CASSPPSVTQYF. In nucleotides, the CDR3 is TGTGCCAGCAGTCCCCCCAGTGTGACCCAGTACTTC. The chain uses TRBV6-1 and TRBJ2-5; D is unclear. The CDR3 totals 12 residues. V lost 5 bases and J 7 bases, leaving 11 bases between the germline ends. Per the germline V gene, CDR1 is MNHNS and CDR2 is SASEGT.

This clone was picked up many times. Other DNA sequences in the sample encode the same CDR3. The chain joins TRBV12-3 or TRBV12-4 to TRBJ2-3, with a tentative D call TRBD2 (5 bases). This CDR3 is 16 amino acids long. V was shortened by 6 bases and J by 4 bases, with 20 bases between the two germline ends. The CDR3 DNA sequence: TGTGCCAGCAGGCGGCCCACTAGAAATTTCCCAGATACGCAGTATTTT. Translation gives CASRRPTRNFPDTQYF.

This clone has a count of ten or more. The chain is built from TRBV6-6 and TRBJ2-7, with 13 nucleotides matching TRBD2. The V gene end was trimmed by 3 bases and the J gene end by 5 bases; junction bases not matched to a gene: 10. The CDR3 is 17 amino acids. CDR1 and CDR2 from the germline V gene are MNHNY and SVGAGI (reference sequence). The chain's CDR3 is CASSYETSGRTSHEQYF. In nucleotides, the CDR3 is TGTGCCAGCAGTTATGAGACTAGCGGGAGGACATCCCACGAGCAGTACTTC.

This clone was observed many times. DNA of the CDR3: TGTGCCAGCAGGGACGTTGGGTTGAACACTGAAGCTTTCTTT. Encoded protein: CASRDVGLNTEAFF. The chain carries TRBV2 and TRBJ1-1, with D uncertain. Per the germline V gene, CDR1 is SNHLY and CDR2 is FYNNEI. The V gene lost 6 bases and the J gene lost 0 bases, with 11 bases spanning the gap. The CDR3 consists of 14 residues.

This clone turned up a few times. The gene calls are TRBV6-1 and TRBJ2-7; 9 positions agree with TRBD2. In germline, CDR1 is MNHNS, CDR2 SASEGT. This CDR3 contains 14 residues. Trimming removed 4 bases from V and 6 bases from J; junction bases left unmatched: 7. This CDR3 is CASSGGSGSSEQYF. Here the CDR3 DNA reads TGTGCCAGCAGTGGAGGTAGCGGGAGCTCCGAGCAGTACTTC.

This clone is classed as medium-sized. The chain combines TRBV6-5 with TRBJ2-7; D not certain. Germline CDR1 and CDR2: MNHEY and SVGAGI. The CDR3 is 16 residues long. V lost 0 bases and J lost 6, with 18 bases in between. CDR3: CASSYSIKTYISEQYF. The CDR3 DNA is TGTGCCAGCAGTTACTCGATCAAGACCTACATCTCCGAGCAGTACTTC.

This clone has a handful of counts. The V call is TRBV2, the J call TRBJ1-6; D is ambiguous. CDR1 is SNHLY and CDR2 is FYNNEI in the germline V gene. V lost 5 bases to trimming and J lost 10 bases, with 18 bases between them. The CDR3 is made up of 15 amino acids. The chain's CDR3 is CASSPSLLGGSPLHF. CDR3 bases: TGTGCCAGCAGTCCTTCCTTATTGGGCGGCTCACCCCTCCACTTT.

This sequence joins TRBV28 and TRBJ2-5, with 7 bases that match TRBD1. Germline CDR1 and CDR2: MDHEN and SYDVKM. The CDR3 loop spans 17 amino acids. Unmatched junction bases numbered 13, after V lost 5 bases and J lost 1 base. This CDR3 is CASSPGTETGLQETQYF. CDR3 nucleotide sequence: TGTGCCAGCAGTCCCGGGACAGAGACCGGACTCCAAGAGACCCAGTACTTC.

For this clone: A much larger clone lies a single base off, so this may be a read error. J is TRBJ2-1 and V is TRBV5-4; D is uncertain. Germline V CDR1 and CDR2: SGHNT, YYREEE (reference sequence). This CDR3 region has 13 residues. The V end was cut by 2 bases, the J end by 2 bases, with 5 bases between. DNA of the CDR3: TGTGCCAGCAGCTTCATCCCCTACAATGAGCAGTTCTTC. Amino acid sequence: CASSFIPYNEQFF.

This clone was counted once. V gene TRBV24-1 combines with J gene TRBJ2-2; D might be TRBD1 (5 bases). Per germline, CDR1 KGHDR and CDR2 SFDVKD. V was shortened by 2 bases and J by 6 bases, with 12 bases between the two germline ends. CDR3 length: 15 amino acids. CDR3 DNA: TGTGCCACCAGTGATTCGGTCGACAGCCCCGGGGAGCTGTTTTTT. It is translated as CATSDSVDSPGELFF.

V usage is TRBV20-1 and J usage is TRBJ1-6; maybe TRBD1 (5 bases). The CDR3 runs 16 residues. V was pared by 0 bases and J by 0 bases, with 9 bases between. From germline, CDR1 is DFQATT and CDR2 SNEGSKA (reference sequence). CDR3 sequence: CSARDWGSSYNSPLHF. CDR3 nucleotides: TGCAGTGCTAGAGATTGGGGGAGCTCCTATAATTCACCCCTCCACTTT.

This clone was seen many times. J is TRBJ1-1 and V is TRBV28; D unresolved. V dropped 3 bases and J dropped 6 bases, with 14 bases sitting between them. Germline CDR1 and CDR2: MDHEN and SYDVKM. The CDR3 has 14 residues. CDR3 sequence: CASSFPGTAPEAFF. The CDR3 nucleotides read TGTGCCAGCAGTTTTCCGGGAACTGCCCCTGAAGCTTTCTTT.

This clone was counted only a few times. This sequence joins TRBV27 and TRBJ2-7; D is perhaps TRBD1 or TRBD2 (5 bases each). Germline loops: CDR1 MNHEY, CDR2 SMNVEV (reference sequence). The V gene lost 6 bases and the J gene lost 2 bases, with 23 bases spanning the gap. This CDR3 spans 17 amino acids. CDR3 sequence (DNA): TGTGCCAGCAGCCGTACGGGGCTCCGAAGGGTCCCCTACGAGCAGTACTTC. Amino acids: CASSRTGLRRVPYEQYF.